The present entry profiles one T cell receptor beta chain with its context. Which antigen it targets is not known. A read error may account for a junction end that differs from germline. This sample was taken from a study of tumor-infiltrating lymphocytes in primary liver carcinoma listed by TCRdb under 2017. A note on the overall study: The five patients, three men and two women aged 30 to 69 years, had hepatocellular carcinoma (four) or combined HCC and intrahepatic cholangiocarcinoma (one). The five patients had tumors of stage T1-T3 N0M0, with maximum diameters ranging from about 4.2 to 10 cm. Roughly 3.5 to 7.5 million productive TCRbeta reads were obtained per sample, and no significant difference in read depth was found between tissue types. For each liver tumor, the study sampled five regions along with adjacent normal tissue and blood, and applied TCRbeta repertoire sequencing, expression microarrays and whole-exome sequencing. A total of about 35 specimens from 5 patients went through TCRbeta repertoire sequencing, namely 25 tumor regions, 5 adjacent noncancerous liver tissues and 5 peripheral blood samples. High reproducibility was observed for the technical replicate repertoires, with mean shared-clone rates approximately 0.9 and correlation coefficients above 0.95. Beyond this particular receptor, the publication reports: Because sequencing covered only the TCR beta chain and unpaired alpha chains were not captured, true repertoire diversity is likely underestimated. Comparison of CD4+ and CD8+ T cell repertoires was precluded by the use of bulk unsorted samples. A significantly larger repertoire fraction was made up by the top 250 clones in tumors than in blood (p = 0.039). With just a handful of patients in the study, the authors point out that the findings should be validated in a larger study. Repertoire overlap was found to be higher between tumor regions (mean around 35%) than between tumor-adjacent (roughly 17%) or tumor-blood (about 14%) pairs, consistent with antigen-driven expansion.

A constant-region primer and ProtoScript II reverse transcriptase were used to reverse-transcribe TCRbeta-specific cDNA from about 0.55 ug total RNA. TCRbeta libraries were built with three nested multiplex PCR rounds, a slightly modified ARM-PCR procedure. The first two PCR rounds used multiplex TRBV1-TRBV30 forward primers with a Cbeta reverse primer, each for 10 cycles. Sample barcodes and Illumina adapters were added in a final 25-cycle PCR using Deep VentR polymerase. Before sequencing, amplicons of 200-500 bp were gel-purified using a QIAquick gel extraction kit. An Illumina HiSeq 2500 was used to sequence the TCRbeta amplicons, generating 250-bp paired-end reads. The authors' analysis ran thus. To recover full CDR3 sequences, reads were quality-trimmed using Trimmomatic v0.33 and paired reads were then merged using FLASH v1.2.11. V, D and J germline segments were assigned to the rearranged TCRbeta sequences using MiGEC v1.2.1b. Clonotype statistics, along with Shannon-Wiener diversity indices, were calculated using VDJtools v1.0.0. Except for diversity analysis, only the 250 most abundant clonotypes of each sample were used in subsequent analyses to reduce sampling bias. In-frame beta chains were kept once TCRdb had trimmed the public reads at Q25 with fastp and called clones with MiXCR. One record per CDR3 amino acid sequence lists the most common genes and DNA. The V and J calls come from TCRdb's annotation, not from the publication. The sample table contains over 100,000 distinct CDR3 sequences; only one count was recorded for roughly 75% of them. The ten most abundant clones make up over 7.5% of the sample.

Without any cell sorting, total RNA and DNA were extracted together from 20-30 mg of bulk tissue using the AllPrep DNA/RNA mini kit. Between late 2015 and March 2016, about five patients in China with histopathologically diagnosed primary liver carcinoma had surgical resection. Patients had chronic HBV infection and were treatment-naive at sampling. Pieces of fresh tumor and adjacent tissue were cut in half, with one half kept in RNAlater at -80 degrees C and the other half sent for histology. Looking up the germline V gene yields CDR1 SGHVS and CDR2 FQNEAQ. CDR3 length: 15 amino acids, cysteine to phenylalanine. Only the CDR3 region is kept as DNA, spanning 45 bases read in frame from base 1.

Sequenced: tumor-adjacent normal liver tissue. The rearranged segments are TRBV7-8 and TRBJ2-1, and perhaps TRBD2 as D gene, on 5 matching bases. This receptor was obtained from an older woman with primary liver carcinoma and hepatitis B virus infection. The CDR3 here reads CASSPISERVNEQFF. The nucleotide sequence reads as follows: TGTGCAAGCAGCCCCATAAGCGAGAGGGTCAATGAGCAGTTCTTC.